What follows is one T cell receptor beta chain and its context. Only a few counts were recorded for this clonotype. What this receptor recognizes is not known. No base quality values were provided; no much bigger clone lies one nucleotide off. The sample belongs to a study of T cell repertoires in cytomegalovirus infection (dated by TCRdb to about 2019). Regarding the study in general: The HLA type of each donor mattered for the analysis, because public TCR beta signatures pointed to carriage of CMV infection along with the matching HLA type. General conclusions and limits of the study: The ex vivo response was dominated by HLA-C-restricted CMV-specific TCR beta clonotypes, which also provided the single most frequent clonotype in two of eight donors. Cumulative frequency of public TCR beta family members discriminated carriers of CMV infection plus the relevant HLA type in this cohort and an independent roughly 320-donor cohort.

This sample was sequenced with an Illumina HiSeq 1500. TCRdb reanalyzed the raw reads on its own, using fastp at Q25 for trimming and MiXCR for clone calling, and kept in-frame beta chains. Here each entry gathers all rows of one CDR3 protein and keeps the most common genes and DNA. The sample records about 320,000 distinct CDR3 sequences, 8% to 9.5% of which are singletons. Together, the top ten hold around 4% of the sample. The CDR3 sequence holds 15 residues, the cysteine and phenylalanine included. The DNA shown is the 45-base CDR3, in frame from base 1. V is reduced by 5 bases and J by 4 bases, leaving a spacing of 15 bases between them.

The sample taken for sequencing was PBMCs. This receptor was identified in a human donor in good health (CMV status not recorded). Some clones in this sample may be carry-over from other donors' samples. The receptor chain draws on TRBV12-3 or TRBV12-4 and TRBJ1-5, with TRBD1 tentatively as D gene (6 bases match). The CDR3 in this case is CASSAAIGGNQPQHF. Here is the DNA: TGTGCCAGCAGTGCGGCGATAGGGGGGAATCAGCCCCAGCATTTT.